Listed here are 28 T cell receptor beta chains from one sample, sequenced in a study of cytomegalovirus exposure and HLA in healthy donors. PCR involved 60 Vbeta and 13 Jbeta primers. Assay used: immunoSEQ multiplex PCR; TCRdb lists only in-frame clones, some missing. The sample records more than 140,000 clones, 75% to 80% being singletons. The sequencing sample was made of PBMCs. The source of these receptors is a male donor in good health and CMV-seronegative.

The V call is TRBV2, the J call TRBJ2-4; tentatively, D is TRBD1 (5 bases). CDR1 is SNHLY and CDR2 is FYNNEI in the germline V gene. The V end lost 10 bases, the J end lost 3 bases, and 19 bases lay between the germline ends. This CDR3 has 15 amino acids. The CDR3 loop is CANISRDSVKNIQYF. In nucleotides, the CDR3 is TGTGCCAACATAAGCAGGGATTCCGTCAAAAACATTCAGTACTTC.

V and J are TRBV6-5 and TRBJ2-7; D gene ambiguous. From germline, CDR1 is MNHEY and CDR2 SVGAGI. The ends were cut back, 6 bases at V and 2 bases at J, with 5 bases in the middle. The CDR3 runs to 11 residues. The CDR3 DNA reads TGTGCCAGCAGGCAGACCTACGAGCAGTACTTC. Residues: CASRQTYEQYF.

The gene calls are TRBV5-1 and TRBJ1-6, with 8 bases matching TRBD1. Per germline, CDR1 SGHRS and CDR2 YFSETQ. Trimming cost V 3 bases and J 1 base; bases outside gene matches: 6. The length of the CDR3 is 17 residues. CDR3 sequence reads: CASSSGTGDSYNSPLHF. The CDR3, as DNA: TGCGCCAGCAGCTCGGGGACAGGAGATTCCTATAATTCACCCCTCCACTTT.

This sequence joins TRBV5-1 and TRBJ2-7; 13 nucleotides line up with TRBD2. Per the germline V gene, CDR1 is SGHRS and CDR2 is YFSETQ. The V gene end was trimmed by 2 bases and the J gene end by 2 bases; junction bases not matched to a gene: 1. CDR3 length: 15 amino acids. DNA for the CDR3: TGCGCCAGCAGCTTAGGGACTAGCGGGGCCTACGAGCAGTACTTC. Protein: CASSLGTSGAYEQYF.

This clone has only one observation. This chain connects TRBV5-1 to TRBJ1-6; 7 bases line up with TRBD1. The CDR3 has 14 amino acids. The germline V gene encodes CDR1 SGHRS and CDR2 YFSETQ. The V gene end was trimmed by 4 bases and the J gene end by 8 bases; junction bases not matched to a gene: 6. CDR3 sequence reads: CASSPGTDYSPLHF. The CDR3 coding sequence is TGCGCCAGCAGCCCCGGGACAGACTATTCACCCCTCCACTTT.

The rearrangement joins TRBV10-3 to TRBJ2-2, with TRBD2 matching 10 bases. The CDR3 runs 16 residues. Germline lookup yields CDR1 ENHRY and CDR2 SYGVKD. Germline trimming cut 2 bases from V and 5 bases from J; bases unmatched to any gene: 5. The CDR3: CAISEASSGGTGELFF. The CDR3 region has the DNA TGTGCCATCAGTGAGGCGTCTAGCGGGGGAACCGGGGAGCTGTTTTTT.

V gene TRBV5-1 combines with J gene TRBJ2-3; tentative D call: TRBD2 (7 bases). The CDR3 is 16 residues long. Trimming took 0 bases from V and 4 from J, leaving 15 bases between them. The germline V gene has CDR1 SGHRS and CDR2 YFSETQ. CDR3 protein: CASSLGTSRGADTQYF. CDR3 nucleotides: TGCGCCAGCAGCTTGGGGACTAGTAGGGGGGCAGATACGCAGTATTTT.

This chain uses TRBV30 with TRBJ1-1, with D unresolved. V shed 0 bases and J shed 0 bases, with 5 bases lying between them. CDR1 is GTSNPN, CDR2 SVGIG, per germline (reference sequence). The CDR3 length is 13 residues. CDR3: CAWSVAMNTEAFF. The CDR3 region has the DNA TGTGCCTGGAGTGTTGCGATGAACACTGAAGCTTTCTTT.

This sequence joins TRBV27 and TRBJ1-1; D remains unclear. V lost 2 bases, J lost 4 bases, and 11 bases lay in between. The CDR3 covers 14 residues. Looked up from germline, CDR1 is MNHEY and CDR2 is SMNVEV (reference sequence). The CDR3 DNA sequence: TGTGCCAGCAGTTTAGAGGCGGAGGGCACTGAAGCTTTCTTT. Its protein product is CASSLEAEGTEAFF.

V usage is TRBV5-1 and J usage is TRBJ2-1; 7 bases map to TRBD2. This CDR3 region has 14 residues. CDR1 and CDR2 from the germline V gene are SGHRS and YFSETQ. Unmatched junction bases numbered 8, after V lost 4 bases and J lost 7 bases. The DNA of the CDR3 is TGCGCCAGCAGCCCGAGACTAGCTCTTAATGAGCAGTTCTTC. Amino acids: CASSPRLALNEQFF.

The chain uses TRBV11-3 and TRBJ2-3, with TRBD2 as a possible D gene (5 bases). V lost 5 bases, J lost 2 bases, and 17 bases lay in between. CDR1 is SGHNT and CDR2 is YENEEA in the germline V gene. This CDR3 has 16 residues. The CDR3 coding sequence is TGTGCCAGCAGCCCCCGCGATGGCGGGCCCACAGATACGCAGTATTTT. This gives the protein CASSPRDGGPTDTQYF.

The rearrangement uses TRBV9 and TRBJ2-1; 15 bases align to TRBD2. The CDR3 runs 18 residues. Germline V gene sequence: CDR1 SGDLS, CDR2 YYNGEE. Germline trimming cut 4 bases from V and 8 bases from J; bases unmatched to any gene: 13. The CDR3 sequence is CASSWTSGRGKGHDEQFF. CDR3 nucleotides: TGTGCCAGCAGCTGGACTAGCGGGAGGGGCAAGGGGCACGATGAGCAGTTCTTC.

V gene TRBV2 combines with J gene TRBJ2-7, with D unclear. The germline V gene has CDR1 SNHLY and CDR2 FYNNEI. V dropped 5 bases and J dropped 0 bases, with 14 bases sitting between them. The CDR3 runs to 15 residues. CDR3 in DNA: TGTGCCAGCAGTAGATACGGCGGTAGCTCCTACGAGCAGTACTTC. Encoded protein: CASSRYGGSSYEQYF. The full variable domain, in which reference TRBV2 and TRBJ2-7 provide the parts outside the CDR3, is EPEVTQTPSHQVTQMGQEVILRCVPISNHLYFYWYRQILGQKVEFLVSFYNNEISEKSEIFDDQFSVERPDGSNFTLKIRSTKLEDSAMYFCASSRYGGSSYEQYFGPGTRLTVT.

This clone was detected once. The J gene is TRBJ2-7, the V gene TRBV2; the D gene is possibly TRBD2 (7 bases). V lost 11 bases to trimming and J lost 3 bases, with 14 bases between them. Germline CDR1 and CDR2: SNHLY and FYNNEI. CDR3 length: 12 amino acids. CDR3 in amino acids: CASKGGDYEQYF. In DNA form, the CDR3 reads TGTGCCTCCAAGGGGGGGGACTACGAGCAGTACTTC.

The V call is TRBV6-1, the J call TRBJ2-7; 7 bases align to TRBD1. Trimming took 6 bases from V and 1 from J; bases not matched to a gene: 6. CDR1 MNHNS and CDR2 SASEGT come from the germline V gene. The CDR3 runs 14 residues. CDR3 loop: CASRYRGRSYEQYF. CDR3 bases: TGTGCCAGCAGATACAGGGGTCGATCCTACGAGCAGTACTTC.

The rearrangement joins TRBV9 to TRBJ2-5; 9 nucleotides line up with TRBD2. The CDR3 consists of 16 residues. Germline assignment: CDR1 SGDLS and CDR2 YYNGEE. With 0 bases clipped from V and 5 bases from J, the junction kept 8 bases outside the gene matches. DNA for the CDR3: TGTGCCAGCAGCGTAGCTACGCGGGGGGGGCAGGAGACCCAGTACTTC. Translating it yields CASSVATRGGQETQYF.

The rearrangement joins TRBV11-3 to TRBJ2-1, with 7 bases fitting TRBD2. Germline CDR1 and CDR2: SGHNT and YENEEA. The CDR3 extends over 16 amino acids. V was clipped by 1 base and J by 8 bases; unmatched bases: 11. The CDR3 reads CASSLGGSLFGDEQFF. The DNA for the CDR3 is TGTGCCAGCAGCTTAGGCGGGAGTCTATTTGGGGATGAGCAGTTCTTC.

The chain couples TRBV18 to TRBJ1-4; D remains unclear. The CDR3 has 13 amino acids. Germline V gene data show CDR1 as KGHSH and CDR2 as LQKENI. Trimming pared 8 bases from V and 2 bases from J, leaving 9 bases between. CDR3 amino acids: CASHRPTNEKLFF. In DNA form, the CDR3 reads TGTGCCAGCCACAGACCCACTAATGAAAAACTGTTTTTT.

This rearrangement joins TRBV18 to TRBJ2-5; tentatively, D is TRBD1 (6 bases). There are 14 residues in the CDR3. V shed 6 bases and J shed 2 bases, with 13 bases lying between them. In germline, CDR1 is KGHSH, CDR2 LQKENI. DNA of the CDR3: TGTGCCAGCTCCCCGCCGCAGGGGCAAGAGACCCAGTACTTC. Translating gives CASSPPQGQETQYF.

V gene TRBV5-1 combines with J gene TRBJ1-2; TRBD1 matches at 11 bases. The CDR3 totals 16 residues. The ends lost 3 bases at V and 6 bases at J; junction bases unmatched: 10. From germline, CDR1 is SGHRS and CDR2 YFSETQ. As DNA, the CDR3 is TGCGCCAGCAGCTCAAATACCGGACAGGGGGCTGATGGCTACACCTTC. Its translation: CASSSNTGQGADGYTF. The whole variable domain, remainder taken from reference TRBV5-1 and TRBJ1-2, is KAGVTQTPRYLIKTRGQQVTLSCSPISGHRSVSWYQQTPGQGLQFLFEYFSETQRNKGNFPGRFSGRQFSNSRSEMNVSTLELGDSALYLCASSSNTGQGADGYTFGSGTRLTVV.

This rearrangement joins TRBV27 to TRBJ2-7; no firm D call. The CDR3 runs 15 residues. The V and J ends lost 7 bases and 0 bases respectively, with 16 bases between them. Germline V gene data show CDR1 as MNHEY and CDR2 as SMNVEV (reference sequence). The CDR3 region is CASTLRGGSSYEQYF. The DNA for the CDR3 is TGTGCCAGCACCTTACGAGGCGGAAGCTCCTACGAGCAGTACTTC.

CDR3 sequence (DNA): TGTGCCAGTAGTATAAGGCGGGGGGCCGGCCAAGAGACCCAGTACTTC. This sequence encodes CASSIRRGAGQETQYF. This chain connects TRBV19 to TRBJ2-5, with TRBD2 identical over 8 bases. The V and J ends lost 2 bases and 1 base, in that order; junction bases with no gene match: 6. The CDR3 is 16 residues long. CDR1 is LNHDA, CDR2 SQIVND, per germline (reference sequence).

This chain links TRBV21-1 with TRBJ1-1; the table's D call, TRBD1, was not checked against the DNA. TRBV21-1 is a pseudogene locus. CDR3 length: 16 amino acids. CDR3 nucleotides: TGTGCCAGCAGCAGAACCGACAGGATGGGGACCACTGAAGCTTTCTTT. Amino acid sequence: CASSRTDRMGTTEAFF.

The chain uses TRBV2 and TRBJ2-2; TRBD2 matches 9 bases. The germline gives CDR1 SNHLY, CDR2 FYNNEI. The CDR3 totals 16 residues. V lost 8 bases to trimming and J lost 2 bases; unmatched junction nucleotides: 9. CDR3 amino acids: CASGFSLAGNTGELFF. CDR3 nucleotides: TGTGCCAGCGGTTTTTCACTAGCGGGTAACACCGGGGAGCTGTTTTTT.

The J gene is TRBJ2-1, the V gene TRBV2, with 7 bases matching TRBD2. Unmatched junction bases numbered 12, after V lost 6 bases and J lost 4 bases. The CDR3 runs 16 residues. Germline-derived CDR1 and CDR2 are SNHLY and FYNNEI. Written as DNA, the CDR3 is TGTGCCAGCAGGGGTTTAGCGGGCGCTGCGTACAATGAGCAGTTCTTC. It is translated as CASRGLAGAAYNEQFF.

The chain uses TRBV5-8 and TRBJ1-2; D uncertain. V lost 0 bases and J 4 bases, leaving 16 bases between the germline ends. Germline V lookup: CDR1 SGHTS, CDR2 YDEGEE. The CDR3 has 16 amino acids. The CDR3 bases are TGTGCCAGCAGCTTGGTCAGCCCGACTGGGAGCTATGGCTACACCTTC. Its protein product is CASSLVSPTGSYGYTF.

This rearrangement joins TRBV5-1 to TRBJ1-2; D is undetermined. This CDR3 region has 15 residues. Trimming pared 5 bases from V and 8 bases from J, leaving 22 bases between. Germline lookup yields CDR1 SGHRS and CDR2 YFSETQ. CDR3 residues: CASRDASVRAGGYTF. The CDR3 region has the DNA TGCGCCAGCAGAGACGCGAGTGTAAGGGCGGGGGGCTACACCTTC.

The CDR3 is CASSPLFPSDTEAFF. The CDR3 DNA reads TGTGCCAGCAGTCCATTGTTCCCTAGCGACACTGAAGCTTTCTTT. The V gene is TRBV6-6, the J gene TRBJ1-1; D is ambiguous. Germline values: CDR1 MNHNY, CDR2 SVGAGI (reference sequence). The CDR3 is 15 amino acids. Between the trimmed V and J ends, which lost 5 bases and 3 bases, there was a span of 16 bases.